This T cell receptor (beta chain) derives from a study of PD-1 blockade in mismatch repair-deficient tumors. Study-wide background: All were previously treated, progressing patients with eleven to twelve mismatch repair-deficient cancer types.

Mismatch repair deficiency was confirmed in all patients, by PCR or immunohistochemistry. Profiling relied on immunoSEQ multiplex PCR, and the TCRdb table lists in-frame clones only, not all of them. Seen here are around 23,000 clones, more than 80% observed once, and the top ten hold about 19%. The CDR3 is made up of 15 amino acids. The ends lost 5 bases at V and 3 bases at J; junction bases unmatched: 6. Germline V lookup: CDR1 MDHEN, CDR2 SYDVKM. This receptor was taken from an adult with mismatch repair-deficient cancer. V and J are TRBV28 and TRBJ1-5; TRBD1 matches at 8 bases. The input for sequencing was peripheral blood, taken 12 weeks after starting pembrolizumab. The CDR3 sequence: CASSMWTGNNQPQHF. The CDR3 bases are TGTGCCAGCAGTATGTGGACAGGGAACAATCAGCCCCAGCATTTT.